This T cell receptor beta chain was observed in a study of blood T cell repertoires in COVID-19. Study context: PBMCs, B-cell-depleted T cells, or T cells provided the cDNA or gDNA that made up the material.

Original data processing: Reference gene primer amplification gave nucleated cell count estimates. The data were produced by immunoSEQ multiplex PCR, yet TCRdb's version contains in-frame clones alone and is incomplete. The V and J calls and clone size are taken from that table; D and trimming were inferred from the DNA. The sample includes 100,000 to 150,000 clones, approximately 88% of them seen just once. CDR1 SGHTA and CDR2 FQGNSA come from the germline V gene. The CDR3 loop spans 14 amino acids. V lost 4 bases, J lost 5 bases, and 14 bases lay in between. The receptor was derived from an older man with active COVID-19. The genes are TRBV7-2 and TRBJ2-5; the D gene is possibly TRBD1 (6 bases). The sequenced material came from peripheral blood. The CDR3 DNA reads TGTGCCAGCAGCTACGGTACAGGGACGGAGACCCAGTACTTC. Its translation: CASSYGTGTETQYF.